A single sample gave rise to the 25 T cell receptor beta chains below, sequenced in a study of cytomegalovirus exposure and HLA in healthy donors. The PCR contained 60 Vbeta and 13 Jbeta primers. Sequencing was performed with immunoSEQ multiplex PCR; in TCRdb, only in-frame clones are kept and a portion is missing. This table holds tens of thousands of clones, 80% to 90% found once. The source material was PBMCs. These receptor sequences come from a woman younger than 45 in good health and CMV-seronegative.

To note about this clone: A read error may account for a junction end that differs from germline. The V and J genes are TRBV7-7 and TRBJ2-3; 11 bases are a match to TRBD1. The CDR3 has 16 residues. The V gene's germline CDR1 is SSHAT and CDR2 FNYEAQ (reference sequence). CDR3 DNA sequence: TGTGCTAGCAGTCCCGTCGGGACAGGGGGGACAGATACGCAGTATTTT. It is translated as CASSPVGTGGTDTQYF.

This clone appeared once. The chain couples TRBV2 to TRBJ2-7; 9 bases match TRBD1. The germline gives CDR1 SNHLY, CDR2 FYNNEI. This CDR3 region has 14 residues. The junction had 1 base not matched to a gene; V was cut back by 4 bases and J by 0 bases. CDR3 nucleotides: TGTGCCAGCAGTGGGGGACAGGGCTCCTACGAGCAGTACTTC. Protein product: CASSGGQGSYEQYF.

A note on this clone: This CDR3 is also generated by other DNA sequences in the sample. The chain is built from TRBV9 and TRBJ2-7, with a possible D match to TRBD2 (6 bases). Germline CDR1 SGDLS, CDR2 YYNGEE. The V end lost 2 bases, the J end lost 5 bases, and 11 bases lay between the germline ends. The CDR3 sequence is 13 residues long. The CDR3 region has the DNA TGTGCCAGCAGCGTGGTTTGGGAGGACGAGCAGTACTTC. It codes for CASSVVWEDEQYF.

This clone showed up just once. The genes are TRBV7-8 and TRBJ2-2, with a weak D call TRBD2 (6 bases). CDR1 is SGHVS and CDR2 is FQNEAQ in the germline V gene. V was trimmed by 5 bases and J by 5 bases, leaving 18 bases between them. The CDR3 length is 16 residues. Written as DNA, the CDR3 is TGTGCCAGCAGCCCACCTGGTCGAGCGGGTACCGGGGAGCTGTTTTTT. Amino acid sequence: CASSPPGRAGTGELFF.

This chain links TRBV6-6 with TRBJ1-5; the match to TRBD1 covers 7 bases. The CDR3 spans 16 residues. The germline V gene encodes CDR1 MNHNY and CDR2 SVGAGI (reference sequence). V dropped 3 bases and J dropped 0; count of bases not matched to a gene: 5. The DNA for the CDR3 is TGTGCCAGCAGTTATTCAAACAGGGGTAGCAATCAGCCCCAGCATTTT. Translation gives CASSYSNRGSNQPQHF.

CDR3 loop: CASTTSGNTGELFF. The CDR3 DNA follows: TGTGCCAGCACGACTAGCGGGAACACCGGGGAGCTGTTTTTT. The rearrangement joins TRBV2 to TRBJ2-2; 9 bases align to TRBD2. CDR1 is SNHLY, CDR2 FYNNEI, per germline. Trimming at V came to 7 bases and at J to 1 base, leaving 1 base not matched to a gene. The CDR3 consists of 14 residues.

This clone appeared a few times. The rearrangement joins TRBV20-1 to TRBJ1-1; D not resolved. V was trimmed by 3 bases and J by 2 bases, leaving 4 bases between them. CDR1 is DFQATT and CDR2 is SNEGSKA in the germline V gene (reference sequence). There are 11 residues in the CDR3. For the CDR3, the DNA is TGCAGTGCTAGCTTCAACACTGAAGCTTTCTTT. Encoded protein: CSASFNTEAFF.

This clone has more than one count but fewer than ten. J is TRBJ1-2 and V is TRBV18, with TRBD1 matching over 9 bases. CDR1 and CDR2 (germline): KGHSH, LQKENI. V was pared by 8 bases and J by 4 bases, with 11 bases of the junction left unmatched. This CDR3 has 15 amino acids. The CDR3 is CASQHTGGVAYGYTF. CDR3 coding DNA: TGTGCCAGCCAACATACAGGGGGCGTCGCCTATGGCTACACCTTC.

The chain employs TRBV5-5 and TRBJ2-1, with 9 bases matching TRBD2. Germline loops: CDR1 SGHKS, CDR2 YYEKEE (reference sequence). Losses at the gene ends were 4 bases for V and 7 bases for J; bases not matched to a gene: 21. The CDR3 has 19 residues. The CDR3: CASSPMGAGGPLGTNEQFF. CDR3 in DNA: TGTGCCAGCAGCCCCATGGGGGCGGGAGGGCCATTGGGAACGAATGAGCAGTTCTTC.

The chain has TRBV7-2 and TRBJ2-2; the match to TRBD2 covers 10 bases. Trimming at V came to 1 base and at J to 5 bases, leaving 1 base not matched to a gene. The CDR3 extends over 15 amino acids. Germline V lookup: CDR1 SGHTA, CDR2 FQGNSA. CDR3 sequence (DNA): TGTGCCAGCAGCTTAGGACTAGCGGGTACCGGGGAGCTGTTTTTT. Protein: CASSLGLAGTGELFF.

The CDR3 loop is CASSLSPPGTLNTGELFF. CDR3 DNA: TGTGCCAGCAGCCTTTCCCCCCCCGGGACACTCAACACCGGGGAGCTGTTTTTT. The chain joins TRBV28 to TRBJ2-2, with D possibly TRBD1 on 6 matching bases. V was clipped by 6 bases and J by 2 bases, with 22 bases between them. This CDR3 spans 18 amino acids. Germline CDR1 is MDHEN and CDR2 is SYDVKM.

The V gene is TRBV25-1, the J gene TRBJ2-3; D is unresolved. CDR3 length: 14 residues. Germline CDR1 MGHDK, CDR2 SYGVNS. V was clipped by 7 bases and J by 0 bases, with 11 bases between them. This CDR3 is CASNSQPSTDTQYF. The CDR3 DNA reads TGTGCCAGCAATTCACAGCCTAGCACAGATACGCAGTATTTT.

The V call is TRBV9, the J call TRBJ2-7; 8 bases match TRBD1. The trim removed 4 bases at V and 0 bases at J, leaving 3 bases unmatched. The CDR3 runs 14 residues. Germline loops: CDR1 SGDLS, CDR2 YYNGEE. DNA of the CDR3: TGTGCCAGCAGCCACGGACAGGGCTCCTACGAGCAGTACTTC. Translation gives CASSHGQGSYEQYF.

With regard to this clone: An end of the junction does not agree with germline; a read error may underlie this. The V call is TRBV7-9, the J call TRBJ2-1, with a weak D call TRBD2 (5 bases). The CDR3 extends over 14 amino acids. Germline CDR1 is SEHNR and CDR2 is FQNEAQ (reference sequence). CDR3 loop: CSSSRRELLNEQFF. CDR3 DNA sequence: TGTTCCAGCAGCCGCCGGGAACTGCTCAATGAGCAGTTCTTC.

The chain carries TRBV5-1 and TRBJ2-7; 10 bases are a match to TRBD2. The germline V gene encodes CDR1 SGHRS and CDR2 YFSETQ. After removal of 4 bases from V and 7 bases from J, the junction contained 14 bases not matched to a gene. The CDR3 length is 16 residues. This chain's CDR3 is CASSRSGAGGPGEQYF. CDR3 nucleotides: TGCGCCAGCAGCCGATCCGGAGCGGGAGGGCCAGGGGAGCAGTACTTC.

The chain links TRBV19 to TRBJ1-5; D remains unclear. V dropped 3 bases and J dropped 9 bases, with 12 bases sitting between them. Germline CDR1 reads LNHDA; CDR2 reads SQIVND (reference sequence). The CDR3 has 13 residues. CDR3 DNA sequence: TGTGCCAGTAGTATTGACATTATTAGGCCCCAGCATTTT. Translated: CASSIDIIRPQHF.

The chain carries TRBV7-3 and TRBJ2-2; D is unclear. The germline V gene has CDR1 SGHTA and CDR2 FQGTGA. The CDR3 consists of 13 residues. V lost 7 bases to trimming and J lost 4 bases, with 10 bases between them. The CDR3 spells CASKPERTGELFF. CDR3 DNA sequence: TGTGCCAGCAAACCCGAGCGCACCGGGGAGCTGTTTTTT.

V gene TRBV10-3 combines with J gene TRBJ2-7; a possible D gene is TRBD1 (6 bases). This CDR3 is built from 17 residues. Trimming stripped 0 bases from V and 1 base from J, with 16 bases between. Germline CDR1 and CDR2: ENHRY and SYGVKD. The CDR3 DNA follows: TGTGCCATCAGTGAGTCAACTGGACAGACCGATTCCTACGAGCAGTACTTC. This codes for CAISESTGQTDSYEQYF.

This chain joins TRBV11-2 and TRBJ1-4, with a weak D call TRBD1 (5 bases). This CDR3 is built from 15 residues. The germline V gene has CDR1 SGHAT and CDR2 FQNNGV. The V end lost 4 bases, the J end lost 3 bases, and 12 bases lay between the germline ends. CDR3 nucleotide sequence: TGTGCCAGCAGCTCTTGGGGGGGACCTAATGAAAAACTGTTTTTT. Translating it yields CASSSWGGPNEKLFF.

The chain couples TRBV10-2 to TRBJ1-2; TRBD1 agrees at 7 bases. CDR1 and CDR2 (germline): WSHSY, SAAADI. Trimming took 0 bases from V and 0 from J; bases not matched to a gene: 7. This CDR3 region has 17 residues. The CDR3 DNA follows: TGCGCCAGCAGTGAGTCGACGGGACAGATTTCTAACTATGGCTACACCTTC. It yields the protein CASSESTGQISNYGYTF.

Notes on this clone: The junction and the germline gene differ at one end; a read error may be behind it. V and J are TRBV28 and TRBJ2-2; 7 bases match TRBD1. This CDR3 comprises 15 residues. CDR1 is MDHEN and CDR2 is SYDVKM in the germline V gene. CDR3 DNA sequence: TGTGCCAGCAGTAGGCCACAGGGGAACGCCGGGGAGCTGTTTTTT. Its translation: CASSRPQGNAGELFF.

CDR3 sequence: CASSVGGTSGTHEQYF. The CDR3 DNA reads as TGTGCCAGCAGCGTAGGCGGGACTAGCGGGACCCACGAGCAGTACTTC. The J gene is TRBJ2-7, the V gene TRBV9; 13 bases are shared with TRBD2. The CDR3 is made up of 16 amino acids. Germline values: CDR1 SGDLS, CDR2 YYNGEE. With 0 bases clipped from V and 5 bases from J, the junction kept 5 bases outside the gene matches.

V usage is TRBV6-6 and J usage is TRBJ1-1, with a weak D call TRBD1 (6 bases). Per germline, CDR1 MNHNY and CDR2 SVGAGI (reference sequence). Trimming took off 2 bases at V and 1 base at J, with 11 bases between the two ends. The CDR3 extends over 15 amino acids. This chain's CDR3 is CASSYKQGANTEAFF. CDR3 sequence (DNA): TGTGCCAGCAGTTACAAACAGGGTGCGAACACTGAAGCTTTCTTT.

The CDR3 spells CASSPTHIASGRAYEQYF. Here the CDR3 DNA reads TGTGCCAGCAGCCCAACCCATATTGCTAGCGGGAGGGCCTACGAGCAGTACTTC. The rearrangement joins TRBV7-9 to TRBJ2-7; 12 bases are shared with TRBD2. Germline CDR1 SEHNR, CDR2 FQNEAQ (reference sequence). The CDR3 is 18 residues long. Unmatched junction bases numbered 13, after V lost 5 bases and J lost 2 bases.

This rearrangement joins TRBV4-1 to TRBJ2-1; 9 bases fit TRBD2. Looked up from germline, CDR1 is MGHRA and CDR2 is YSYEKL. This CDR3 contains 15 residues. The junction had 8 bases not matched to a gene; V was cut back by 4 bases and J by 7 bases. The CDR3 here is CASSPTSGRLNEQFF. In nucleotides, the CDR3 is TGCGCCAGCAGCCCCACGAGCGGGAGGTTAAATGAGCAGTTCTTC.